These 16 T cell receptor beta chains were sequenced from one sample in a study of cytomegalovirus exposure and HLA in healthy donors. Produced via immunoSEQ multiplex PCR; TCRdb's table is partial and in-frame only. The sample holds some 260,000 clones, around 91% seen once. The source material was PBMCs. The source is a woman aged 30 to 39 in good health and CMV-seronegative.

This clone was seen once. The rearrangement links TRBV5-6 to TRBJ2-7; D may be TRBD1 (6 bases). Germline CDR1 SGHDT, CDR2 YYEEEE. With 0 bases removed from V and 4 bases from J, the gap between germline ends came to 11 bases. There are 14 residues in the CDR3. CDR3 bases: TGTGCCAGCAGCTTGGCAGGGGCATGGTACGAGCAGTACTTC. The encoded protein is CASSLAGAWYEQYF.

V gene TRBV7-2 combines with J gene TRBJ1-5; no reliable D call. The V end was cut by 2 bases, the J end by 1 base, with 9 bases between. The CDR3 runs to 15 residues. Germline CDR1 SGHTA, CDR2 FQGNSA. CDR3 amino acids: CASSLTPVSNQPQHF. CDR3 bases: TGTGCCAGCAGCTTAACCCCAGTCAGCAATCAGCCCCAGCATTTT.

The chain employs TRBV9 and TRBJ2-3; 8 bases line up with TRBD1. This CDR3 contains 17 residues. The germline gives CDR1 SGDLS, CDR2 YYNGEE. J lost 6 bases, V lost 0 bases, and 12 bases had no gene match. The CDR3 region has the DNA TGTGCCAGCAGCGTAGGCCGCATGGACAGGGTGACCGATACGCAGTATTTT. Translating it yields CASSVGRMDRVTDTQYF.

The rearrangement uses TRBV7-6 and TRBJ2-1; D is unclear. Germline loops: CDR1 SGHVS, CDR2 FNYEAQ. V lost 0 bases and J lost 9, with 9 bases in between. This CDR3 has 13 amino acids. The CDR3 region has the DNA TGTGCCAGCAGCTTAGCAGCAGGTGGTGAGCAGTTCTTC. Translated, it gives CASSLAAGGEQFF.

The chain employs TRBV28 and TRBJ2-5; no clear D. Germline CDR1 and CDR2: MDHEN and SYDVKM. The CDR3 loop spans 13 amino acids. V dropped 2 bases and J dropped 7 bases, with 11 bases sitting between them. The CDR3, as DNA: TGTGCCAGCAGTTTACTGGGCATGGGGACCCAGTACTTC. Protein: CASSLLGMGTQYF.

The CDR3 reads CASSQDRKLAGGRTGELFF. Written as DNA, the CDR3 is TGCGCCAGCAGCCAAGATAGGAAACTAGCGGGAGGAAGAACCGGGGAGCTGTTTTTT. V is TRBV4-1 and J is TRBJ2-2; 12 nucleotides agree with TRBD2. CDR3 length equals 19 residues. From germline, CDR1 is MGHRA and CDR2 YSYEKL. J was trimmed by 5 bases and V by 0 bases; bases with no gene match: 10.

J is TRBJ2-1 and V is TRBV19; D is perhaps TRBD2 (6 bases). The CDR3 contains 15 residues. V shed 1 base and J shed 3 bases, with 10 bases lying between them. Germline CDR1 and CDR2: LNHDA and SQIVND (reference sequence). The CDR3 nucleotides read TGTGCCAGTAGTATAGTAGCGGAGATCTACAATGAGCAGTTCTTC. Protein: CASSIVAEIYNEQFF.

CDR3 nucleotide sequence: TGCGCCAGCAGTGAACGAAGGACAGGGAACACTGAAGCTTTCTTT. Protein: CASSERRTGNTEAFF. The chain uses TRBV10-2 and TRBJ1-1, with 7 bases aligning to TRBD1. The V gene's germline CDR1 is WSHSY and CDR2 SAAADI. V lost 3 bases and J lost 1; bases outside the gene matches: 5. This CDR3 region has 15 residues.

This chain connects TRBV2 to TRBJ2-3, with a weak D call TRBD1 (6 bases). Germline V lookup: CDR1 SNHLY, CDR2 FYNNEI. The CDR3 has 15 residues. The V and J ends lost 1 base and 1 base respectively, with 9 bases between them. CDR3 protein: CASSEGTVGTDTQYF. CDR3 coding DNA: TGTGCCAGCAGTGAAGGGACAGTAGGCACAGATACGCAGTATTTT.

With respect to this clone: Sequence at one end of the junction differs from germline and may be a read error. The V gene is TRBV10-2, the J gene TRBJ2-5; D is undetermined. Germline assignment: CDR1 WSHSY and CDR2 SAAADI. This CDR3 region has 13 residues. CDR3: CASNTETQEIQYF. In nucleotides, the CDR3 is TGCGCCAGCAATACGGAGACACAAGAGATCCAGTACTTC.

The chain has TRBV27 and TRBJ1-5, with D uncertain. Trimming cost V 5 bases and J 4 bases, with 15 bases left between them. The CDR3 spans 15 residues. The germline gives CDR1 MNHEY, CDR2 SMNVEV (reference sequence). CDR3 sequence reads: CASSGSREKNQPQHF. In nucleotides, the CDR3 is TGTGCCAGCAGTGGAAGCCGTGAGAAAAATCAGCCCCAGCATTTT.

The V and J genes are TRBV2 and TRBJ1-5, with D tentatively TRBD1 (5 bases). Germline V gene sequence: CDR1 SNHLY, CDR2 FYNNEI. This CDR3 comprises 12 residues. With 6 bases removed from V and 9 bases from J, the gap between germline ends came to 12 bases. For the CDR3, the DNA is TGTGCCAGCAGGTCCTATGGGGGGCCCCAGCATTTT. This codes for CASRSYGGPQHF. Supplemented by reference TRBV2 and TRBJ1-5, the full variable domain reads EPEVTQTPSHQVTQMGQEVILRCVPISNHLYFYWYRQILGQKVEFLVSFYNNEISEKSEIFDDQFSVERPDGSNFTLKIRSTKLEDSAMYFCASRSYGGPQHFGDGTRLSIL.

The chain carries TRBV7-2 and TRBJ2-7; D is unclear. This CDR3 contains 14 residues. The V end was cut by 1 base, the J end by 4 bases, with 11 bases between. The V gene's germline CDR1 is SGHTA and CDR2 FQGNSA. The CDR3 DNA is TGTGCCAGCAGCTTAGTTGGCAGAGATTACGAGCAGTACTTC. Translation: CASSLVGRDYEQYF.

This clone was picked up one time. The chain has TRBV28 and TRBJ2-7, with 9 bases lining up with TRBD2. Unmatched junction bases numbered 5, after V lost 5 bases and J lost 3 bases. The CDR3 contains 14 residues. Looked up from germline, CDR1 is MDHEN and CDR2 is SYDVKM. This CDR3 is CASSMTSGYYEQYF. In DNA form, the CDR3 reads TGTGCCAGCAGTATGACTAGCGGTTACTACGAGCAGTACTTC.

CDR3 sequence (DNA): TGTGCCAGCAGCATAGACAGGGTCGAGCAGTACTTC. This codes for CASSIDRVEQYF. This rearrangement joins TRBV6-1 to TRBJ2-7, with 7 bases lining up with TRBD1. The germline CDR1 and CDR2 sequences are MNHNS and SASEGT. Unmatched junction bases numbered 5, after V lost 6 bases and J lost 6 bases. CDR3 length: 12 residues.

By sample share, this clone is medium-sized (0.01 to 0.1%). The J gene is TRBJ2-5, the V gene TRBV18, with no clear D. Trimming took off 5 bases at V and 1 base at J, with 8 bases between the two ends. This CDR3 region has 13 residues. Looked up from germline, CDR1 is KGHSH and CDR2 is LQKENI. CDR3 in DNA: TGTGCCAGCTCAAATCTACCCCAAGAGACCCAGTACTTC. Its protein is CASSNLPQETQYF. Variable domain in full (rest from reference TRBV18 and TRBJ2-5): NAGVMQNPRHLVRRRGQEARLRCSPMKGHSHVYWYRQLPEEGLKFMVYLQKENIIDESGMPKERFSAEFPKEGPSILRIQQVVRGDSAAYFCASSNLPQETQYFGPGTRLLVL.